This T cell receptor beta chain was profiled in a study of Graves' ophthalmopathy and Graves' hyperthyroidism. Transcripts of RNA were the source for amplifying TCR beta CDR3 regions. A first-round RT-PCR used HTBI primers, followed by a second-round multiplex PCR. TCRdb re-called the multiplex PCR reads with MiXCR, one entry per CDR3 protein. The data hold over a million distinct CDR3 sequences, with about two fifths observed a single time. Study-level points and caveats: Cross-validated, the 13-signature model showed 87.88%/81.08% sensitivity/specificity, and 80%/75% in the test set.

The CDR3 is made up of 15 amino acids. Trimming stripped 2 bases from V and 4 bases from J, with 12 bases between. From germline, CDR1 is MGHRA and CDR2 YSYEKL. As for this clonotype: Antigen specificity is unknown.

This chain connects TRBV4-1 to TRBJ1-5, with unresolved D. The source material was peripheral blood or thyroid tissue (not recorded which). The TCR comes from an adult man with Graves' hyperthyroidism. The CDR3 DNA reads as TGCGCCAGCAGCCAATTGGGCCTGATGAATCAGCCCCAGCATTTT. It yields the protein CASSQLGLMNQPQHF.